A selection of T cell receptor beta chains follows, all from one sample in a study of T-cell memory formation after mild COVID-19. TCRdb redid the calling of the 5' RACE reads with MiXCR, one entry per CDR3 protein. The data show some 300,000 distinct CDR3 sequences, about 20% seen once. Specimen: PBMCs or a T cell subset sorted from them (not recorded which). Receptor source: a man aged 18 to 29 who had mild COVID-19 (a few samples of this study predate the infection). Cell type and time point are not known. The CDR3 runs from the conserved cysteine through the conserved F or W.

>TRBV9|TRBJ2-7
CASSVDVGISYEQYF
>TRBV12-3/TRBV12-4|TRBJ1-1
CASRTTGAEAFF
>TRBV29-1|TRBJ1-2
CSVATGARNGYTF
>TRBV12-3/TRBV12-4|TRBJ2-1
CASSVVTRYNEQFF
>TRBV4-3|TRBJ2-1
CASSPALAGGPPEQFF
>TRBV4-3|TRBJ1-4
CASRGAVNEKLFF
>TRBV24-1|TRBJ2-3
CATAARAGTDTQYF
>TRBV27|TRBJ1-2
CASSIGQGTKGYTF
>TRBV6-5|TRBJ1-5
CASSYSRFNQPQHF
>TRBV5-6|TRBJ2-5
CASSLKGQGRETQYF
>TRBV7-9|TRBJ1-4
CASSRSSGAELFF
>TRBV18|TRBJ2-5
CASSPADRGKTQYF
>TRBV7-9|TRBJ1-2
CASSPRTGGDYGYTF
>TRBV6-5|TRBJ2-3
CASSYMAHTDTQYF
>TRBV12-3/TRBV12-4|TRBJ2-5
CASKRGGLKETQYF
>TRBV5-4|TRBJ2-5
CASSLDLDRGETQYF
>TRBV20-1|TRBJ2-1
CSANLQGGRSYNEQFF
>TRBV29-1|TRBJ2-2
CSVRGGDANTGELFF
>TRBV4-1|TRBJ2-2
CASSQGTGSQVGWELFF
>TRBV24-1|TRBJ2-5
CATSDPGDRGGETQYF
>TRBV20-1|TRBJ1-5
CSATAGPQPQHF
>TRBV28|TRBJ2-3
CATSGTGTDTQYF
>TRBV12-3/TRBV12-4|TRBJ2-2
CASRTGTSGSSGELFF
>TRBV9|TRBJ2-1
CASSVAGLAYNEQFF
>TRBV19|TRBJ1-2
CASTYSDWSGYTF
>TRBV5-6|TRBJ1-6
CASSPDGGYNSPLHF
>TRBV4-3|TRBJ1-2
CASSRVGQGLYGYTF
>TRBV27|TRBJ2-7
CASSFGPGSGYEQYF
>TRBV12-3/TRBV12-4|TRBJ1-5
CASSFHRSNQPQHF
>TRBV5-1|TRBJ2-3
CASSWGDSSTDTQYF
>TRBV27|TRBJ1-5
CASSLGGGGRQPQHF
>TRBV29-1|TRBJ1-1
CSVDSYGQGSNTEAFF
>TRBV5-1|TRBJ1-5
CASSLDGKGPQHF
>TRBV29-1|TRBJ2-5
CSVERLGYQETQYF
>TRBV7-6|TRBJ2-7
CASSESGGTYEQYF
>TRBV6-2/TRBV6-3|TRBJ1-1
CASRESGANTEAFF
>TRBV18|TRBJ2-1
CASSPGPDGAIAQFF
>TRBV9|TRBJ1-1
CASSAGDRGRTMNTEAFF
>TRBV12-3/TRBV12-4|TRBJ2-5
CASSHVRGLVGETQYF
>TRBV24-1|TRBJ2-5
CATVLSPRETQYF